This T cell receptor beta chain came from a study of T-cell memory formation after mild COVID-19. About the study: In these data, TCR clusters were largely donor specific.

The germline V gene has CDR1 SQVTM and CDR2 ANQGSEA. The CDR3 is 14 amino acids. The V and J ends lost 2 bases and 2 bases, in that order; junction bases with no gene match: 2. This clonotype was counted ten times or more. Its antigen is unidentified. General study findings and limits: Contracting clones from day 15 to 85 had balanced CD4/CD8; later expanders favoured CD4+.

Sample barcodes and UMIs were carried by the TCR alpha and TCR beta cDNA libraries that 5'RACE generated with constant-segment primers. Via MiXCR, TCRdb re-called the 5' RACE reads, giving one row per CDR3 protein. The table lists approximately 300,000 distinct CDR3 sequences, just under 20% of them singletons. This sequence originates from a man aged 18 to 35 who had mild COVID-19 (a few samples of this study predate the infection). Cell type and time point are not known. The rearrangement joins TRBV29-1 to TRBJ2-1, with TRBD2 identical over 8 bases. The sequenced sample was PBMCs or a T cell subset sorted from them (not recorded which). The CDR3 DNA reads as TGCAGCGTTGAATTAGCGGGACCCTACAATGAGCAGTTCTTC. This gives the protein CSVELAGPYNEQFF.